This T cell receptor (beta chain) was found in a study of blood T cell repertoires in COVID-19 (dated by TCRdb to 2018 to 2021). Background for the entire study: Samples from collaborators originated in the United States, Italy and Spain and spanned both the acute and convalescent phases of COVID-19. HLA class I and class II types, where available, came from metadata supplied by the sample provider rather than from assay-based typing. Deeply sampled blood TCRbeta repertoires from subjects exposed to, actively infected with, or recovered from COVID-19 were included in the dataset. The prospective study material was composed of cDNA or gDNA derived from T cells, B-cell-depleted T cells, or PBMCs. The sample metadata nearly always contained a de-identified subject ID, COVID-19 status, age in years and sex. The repertoires were made available in a free public database intended to serve as a resource for research on the immune response to SARS-CoV-2. The samples were drawn from the first 160 participants of the ongoing ImmuneRACE study and from 1,254 subjects provided by 6 global collaborators.

What the research found in general, with its limitations: The quantity of clinical and demographic metadata differed by source and by participant and was supplied without curation.

TCRbeta CDR3 regions were amplified from genomic DNA using the immunoSEQ Assay, a bias-controlled multiplex PCR. The study's processing was this. The number of nucleated cells in each sample was estimated from the amplification of reference gene primers within the assay. To quantify the absolute abundance of each unique TCRbeta CDR3 rearrangement, sequence reads were collapsed and filtered. For each sample, productive Simpson clonality was calculated as the square root of Simpson's diversity index across productive rearrangements. TCRdb limited this immuneACCESS table to in-frame rearrangements with V and J called. A share of clones is missing; checked studies link under half to unresolved V genes, and the rest is unexplained. The DNA was the basis for D and trimming; V, J and clone size are from that table. Here the sample has around 240,000 clones; 70% to 90% occur a single time. The biggest ten clones account for around 1% of the sample.

This clone has just a few counts. Its antigen is unknown. Base qualities were left out, and no much larger clone turns up one base away. Collaborating institutions collected whole blood in K2EDTA tubes following their own protocols. For TCRbeta analysis, collaborators shipped samples in one of three forms: frozen whole blood, isolated PBMCs, or DNA extracted from either of those sample types. The CDR3 numbers 13 residues from cysteine through phenylalanine. Just the 39-base CDR3 DNA is kept, in frame starting at base 1. Per the germline V gene, MDHEN is the CDR1 and SYDVKM is the CDR2. Relative to germline, V is missing 5 bases and J is missing 7 bases, with 5 bases of the junction outside any gene match.

The clonotype comes from a man aged 40-50 years with acute or convalescent COVID-19. The sample comprised peripheral blood. The rearrangement joined TRBV28 to TRBJ1-2, with 9 junctional bases fitting TRBD1. CDR3 loop: CASSAGQGRGYTF. The base sequence is TGTGCCAGCAGTGCGGGACAGGGACGTGGCTACACCTTC.